This note documents a single T cell receptor beta chain sequence. This sample stems from a study of blood T cell repertoires in COVID-19. Overall study context: Specimens from acute and convalescent COVID-19 originated in the United States, Italy and Spain. T cells, B-cell-depleted T cells, or PBMCs supplied cDNA or gDNA.

The CDR3 is 12 residues long. V shed 2 bases and J shed 7 bases, with 11 bases lying between them. Looked up from germline, CDR1 is GTSNPN and CDR2 is SVGIG (reference sequence). Source study methods: The authors estimated nucleated cell counts from reference gene primer amplification. The repertoire was sequenced with immunoSEQ multiplex PCR; TCRdb's copy has only in-frame clones and lacks some. V and J calls plus clone size are reproduced from that table; the DNA served to infer D and trimming. Of more than 35,000 clones in the sample, 80% to 90% were seen once. Sequences were obtained from peripheral blood. The chain employs TRBV30 and TRBJ1-2; D call uncertain. The sequence was collected from a human donor in a cohort sampled during active COVID-19. The DNA for the CDR3 is TGTGCCTGGAGTAGGCAGGATGGTGGCTACACCTTC. Translated: CAWSRQDGGYTF.